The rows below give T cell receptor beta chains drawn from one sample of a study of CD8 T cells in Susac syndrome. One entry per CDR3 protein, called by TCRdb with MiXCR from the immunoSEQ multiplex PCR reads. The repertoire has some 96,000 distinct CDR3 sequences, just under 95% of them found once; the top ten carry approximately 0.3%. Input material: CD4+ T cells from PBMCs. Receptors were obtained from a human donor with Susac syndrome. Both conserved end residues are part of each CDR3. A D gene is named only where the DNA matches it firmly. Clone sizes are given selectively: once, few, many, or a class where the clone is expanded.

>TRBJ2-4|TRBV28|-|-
CASSLKGQSEAKNIQYF
TGTGCCAGCAGCTTGAAAGGACAGTCGGAGGCCAAAAACATTCAGTACTTC
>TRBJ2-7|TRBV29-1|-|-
CSSIRDKSYEQYF
TGCAGCTCGATACGGGACAAATCCTACGAGCAGTACTTC
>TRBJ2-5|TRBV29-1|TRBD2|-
CSVGTGGRDTQYF
TGCAGCGTTGGGACGGGGGGAAGAGATACCCAGTACTTC
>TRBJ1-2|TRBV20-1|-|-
CSAGDFGYTF
TGCAGTGCTGGGGATTTCGGCTACACCTTC
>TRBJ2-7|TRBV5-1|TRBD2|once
CASSLVPAGASYEQYF
TGCGCCAGCAGCTTGGTTCCAGCGGGGGCCTCCTACGAGCAGTACTTC
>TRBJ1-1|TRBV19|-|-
CASSMTRNTEAFF
TGTGCCAGTAGTATGACCAGGAACACTGAAGCTTTCTTT
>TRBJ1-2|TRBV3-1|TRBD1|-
CASSRRQGTANYGYTF
TGTGCCAGCAGCCGCCGACAGGGAACCGCCAACTATGGCTACACCTTC
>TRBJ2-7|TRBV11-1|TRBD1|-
CASSPIGQAQDEQYF
TGTGCCAGCAGCCCTATTGGACAGGCTCAGGACGAGCAGTACTTC
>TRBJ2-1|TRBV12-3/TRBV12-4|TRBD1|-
CASRSPGTGYDEQFF
TGTGCCAGCAGATCCCCCGGGACAGGGTACGATGAGCAGTTCTTC
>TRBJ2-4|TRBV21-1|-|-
CASSKALSTGWLAKNIQYF
TGTGCCAGCAGCAAAGCCCTCTCGACAGGGTGGCTAGCCAAAAACATTCAGTACTTC
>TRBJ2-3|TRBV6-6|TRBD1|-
CASSYSQGAQDTQYF
TGTGCCAGCAGTTACTCACAGGGGGCGCAGGATACGCAGTATTTT
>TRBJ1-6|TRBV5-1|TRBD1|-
CASSSGQGEGSPLHF
TGCGCCAGCAGCTCAGGACAGGGCGAGGGATCACCCCTCCACTTT
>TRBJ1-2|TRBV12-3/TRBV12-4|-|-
CASSPSEAGANYGYTF
TGTGCCAGCAGTCCCTCTGAAGCAGGGGCAAACTATGGCTACACCTTC
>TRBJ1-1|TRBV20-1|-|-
CSASDMNTEAFF
TGCAGTGCTAGTGACATGAACACTGAAGCTTTCTTT
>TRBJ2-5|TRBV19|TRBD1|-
CASSIGLRTGRETQYF
TGTGCCAGTAGTATAGGTCTAAGGACAGGGCGAGAGACCCAGTACTTC
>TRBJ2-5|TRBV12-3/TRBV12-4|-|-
CASSTSDQETQYF
TGTGCCAGCAGTACCTCGGACCAAGAGACCCAGTACTTC
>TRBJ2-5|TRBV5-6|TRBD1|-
CASSLRGPAETQYF
TGTGCCAGCAGCTTGAGGGGGCCGGCCGAGACCCAGTACTTC
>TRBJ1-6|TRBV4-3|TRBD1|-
CASSQDRQGGSPLHF
TGCGCCAGCAGCCAAGATCGGCAGGGGGGGTCACCCCTCCACTTT
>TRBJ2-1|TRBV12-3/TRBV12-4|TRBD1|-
CASSSGQGAKNEQFF
TGTGCCAGCAGTTCGGGGCAGGGGGCTAAGAATGAGCAGTTCTTC
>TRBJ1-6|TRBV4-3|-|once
CASSQDGVWNSPLHF
TGCGCCAGCAGCCAAGATGGGGTTTGGAATTCACCCCTCCACTTT
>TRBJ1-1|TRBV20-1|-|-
CSARWAGEAFF
TGCAGTGCTAGATGGGCCGGTGAAGCTTTCTTT
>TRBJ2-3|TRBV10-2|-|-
CASTATDTQYF
TGCGCCAGCACCGCGACAGATACGCAGTATTTT
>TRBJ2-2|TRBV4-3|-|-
CASSQDGGGAGELFF
TGCGCCAGCAGCCAAGATGGAGGGGGGGCCGGGGAGCTGTTTTTT
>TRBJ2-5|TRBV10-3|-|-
CAISPQGRETQYF
TGTGCCATCAGTCCACAGGGACGGGAGACCCAGTACTTC
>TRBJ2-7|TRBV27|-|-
CASRAFDRTYEQYF
TGTGCCAGCAGGGCCTTTGACAGGACCTACGAGCAGTACTTC
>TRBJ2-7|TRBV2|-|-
CASNGPSYEQYF
TGTGCCAGCAACGGGCCCTCCTACGAGCAGTACTTC
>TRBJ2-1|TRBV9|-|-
CASSPGGKRDGEQFF
TGTGCCAGCAGCCCCGGGGGAAAAAGGGATGGTGAGCAGTTCTTC
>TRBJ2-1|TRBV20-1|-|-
CSANGPDNEQFF
TGCAGTGCTAACGGTCCCGACAATGAGCAGTTCTTC
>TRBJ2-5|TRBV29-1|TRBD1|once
CSAPGQFRETQYF
TGCAGCGCTCCGGGACAGTTTCGAGAGACCCAGTACTTC
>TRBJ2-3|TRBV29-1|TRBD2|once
CSVPRRGASTDTQYF
TGCAGCGTACCCCGGCGGGGGGCTAGCACAGATACGCAGTATTTT
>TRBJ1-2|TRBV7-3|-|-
CASSQDGNYGYTF
TGTGCCAGCAGCCAGGACGGCAACTATGGCTACACCTTC
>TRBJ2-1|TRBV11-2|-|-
CASSLGPAGAYNEQFF
TGTGCCAGCAGCTTAGGACCGGCAGGGGCCTACAATGAGCAGTTCTTC
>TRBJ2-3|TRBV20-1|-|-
CSALSTPSTDTQYF
TGCAGTGCACTCAGCACCCCTAGCACAGATACGCAGTATTTT
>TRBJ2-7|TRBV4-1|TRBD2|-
CASSQGTSPFYEQYF
TGCGCCAGCAGCCAAGGGACTAGCCCCTTTTACGAGCAGTACTTC
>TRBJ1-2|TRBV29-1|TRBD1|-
CSVLFSTGNSYGYTF
TGCAGCGTTCTGTTTTCGACAGGGAATAGCTATGGCTACACCTTC
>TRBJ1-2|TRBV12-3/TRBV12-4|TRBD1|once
CASIGTDYGYTF
TGTGCCAGCATTGGGACAGACTATGGCTACACCTTC
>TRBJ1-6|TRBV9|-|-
CASSVDPRGGVSPLHF
TGTGCCAGCAGCGTAGACCCCCGGGGAGGGGTTTCACCCCTCCACTTT
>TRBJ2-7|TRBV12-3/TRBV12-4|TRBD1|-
CASSDRGGYEQYF
TGTGCCAGCAGTGACAGGGGCGGATACGAGCAGTACTTC
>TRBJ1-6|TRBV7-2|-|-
CASSFLSAGESPLHF
TGTGCCAGCAGCTTTTTGTCGGCAGGGGAATCACCCCTCCACTTT
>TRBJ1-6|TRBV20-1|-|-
CSARIGSAYNSPLHF
TGCAGTGCTAGGATCGGGAGTGCCTATAATTCACCCCTCCACTTT
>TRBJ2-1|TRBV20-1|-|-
CSARFPLASYNEQFF
TGCAGTGCTAGGTTTCCCCTAGCGTCCTACAATGAGCAGTTCTTC
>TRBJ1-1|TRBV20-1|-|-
CSVPDTLNTEAFF
TGCAGTGTCCCGGACACCCTCAACACTGAAGCTTTCTTT